This TCR beta chain comes out of a study of CD8+CD57+ T cells in acquired aplastic anemia. Across the study: The average for DNA from sorted CD4+ and CD8+ cells was around 3.5 ug. Study-wide results and caveats: Sharing between patients and controls was observed for some 27 CD8+ CDR3 sequences. Controls did not differ significantly from patients in CD8+ Simpson's diversity.

Sequencing involved patients with CD8+CD57+ cell expansion previously shown by flow cytometry. Trimming removed 4 bases from V and 0 bases from J, with 3 bases in between. The CDR3 has 13 residues. The germline gives CDR1 MNHEY, CDR2 SVGEGT. This clonotype has a handful of counts. Its matching antigen is unknown. The study profiled TCR beta VDJ and CDR3 using genomic DNA as template. TCRdb used MiXCR to reprocess the reads, holding one entry per CDR3 protein. Of some 170,000 distinct CDR3 sequences in the sample, 40% to 50% were seen once. The V gene is TRBV6-2 or TRBV6-3, the J gene TRBJ2-2; D is undetermined. The material sequenced was sorted CD4+, CD8+, or CD8+CD57+ T cells (not recorded which) from PBMCs. The sequence was collected from a human donor with aplastic anemia. CDR3 nucleotides: TGTGCCAGCAGTTCGTCGAACACCGGGGAGCTGTTTTTT. It encodes CASSSSNTGELFF.